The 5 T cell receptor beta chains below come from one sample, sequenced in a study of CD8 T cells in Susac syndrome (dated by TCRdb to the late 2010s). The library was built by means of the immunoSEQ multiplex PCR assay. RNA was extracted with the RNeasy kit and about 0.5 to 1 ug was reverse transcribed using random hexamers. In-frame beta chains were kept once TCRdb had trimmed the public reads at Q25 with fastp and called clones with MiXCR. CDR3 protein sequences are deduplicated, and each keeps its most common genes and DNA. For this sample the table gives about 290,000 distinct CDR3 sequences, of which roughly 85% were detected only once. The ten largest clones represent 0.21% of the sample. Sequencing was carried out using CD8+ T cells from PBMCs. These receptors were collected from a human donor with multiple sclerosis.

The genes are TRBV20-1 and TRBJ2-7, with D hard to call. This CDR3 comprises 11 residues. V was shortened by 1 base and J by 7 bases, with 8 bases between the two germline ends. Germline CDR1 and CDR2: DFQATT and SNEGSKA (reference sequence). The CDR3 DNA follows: TGCAGTGCTAGAGCGATGTGGGAGCAGTACTTC. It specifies CSARAMWEQYF.

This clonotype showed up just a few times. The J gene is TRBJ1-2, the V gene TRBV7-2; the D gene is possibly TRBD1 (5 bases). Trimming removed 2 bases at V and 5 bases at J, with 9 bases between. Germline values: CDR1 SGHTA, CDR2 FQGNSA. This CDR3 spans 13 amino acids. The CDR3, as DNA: TGTGCCAGCAGCTTACCGTGGGGGTATGGCTACACCTTC. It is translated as CASSLPWGYGYTF. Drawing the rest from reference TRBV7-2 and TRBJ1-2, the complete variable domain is GAGVSQSPSNKVTEKGKDVELRCDPISGHTALYWYRQSLGQGLEFLIYFQGNSAPDKSGLPSDRFSAERTGGSVSTLTIQRTQQEDSAVYLCASSLPWGYGYTFGSGTRLTVV.

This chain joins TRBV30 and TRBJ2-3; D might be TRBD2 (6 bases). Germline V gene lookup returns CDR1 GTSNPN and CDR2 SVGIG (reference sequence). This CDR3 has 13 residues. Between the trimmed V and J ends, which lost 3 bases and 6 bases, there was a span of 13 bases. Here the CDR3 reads CAWRSGVRDTQYF. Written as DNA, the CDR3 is TGTGCCTGGAGATCGGGAGTTCGGGATACGCAGTATTTT.

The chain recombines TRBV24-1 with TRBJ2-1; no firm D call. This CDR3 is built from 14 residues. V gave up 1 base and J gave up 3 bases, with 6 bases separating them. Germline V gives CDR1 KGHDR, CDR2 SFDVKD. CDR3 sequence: CATSDFGGYNEQFF. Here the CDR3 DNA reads TGTGCCACCAGTGATTTTGGCGGCTACAATGAGCAGTTCTTC.

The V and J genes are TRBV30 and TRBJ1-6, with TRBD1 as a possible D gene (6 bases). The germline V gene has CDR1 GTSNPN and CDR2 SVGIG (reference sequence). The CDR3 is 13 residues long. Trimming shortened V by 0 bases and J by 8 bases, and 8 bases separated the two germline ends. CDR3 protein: CAWSVEGDSPLHF. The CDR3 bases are TGTGCCTGGAGTGTGGAGGGGGATTCACCCCTCCACTTT. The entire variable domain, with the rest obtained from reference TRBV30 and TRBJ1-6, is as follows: SQTIHQWPATLVQPVGSPLSLECTVEGTSNPNLYWYRQAAGRGLQLLFYSVGIGQISSEVPQNLSASRPQDRQFILSSKKLLLSDSGFYLCAWSVEGDSPLHFGNGTRLTVT.